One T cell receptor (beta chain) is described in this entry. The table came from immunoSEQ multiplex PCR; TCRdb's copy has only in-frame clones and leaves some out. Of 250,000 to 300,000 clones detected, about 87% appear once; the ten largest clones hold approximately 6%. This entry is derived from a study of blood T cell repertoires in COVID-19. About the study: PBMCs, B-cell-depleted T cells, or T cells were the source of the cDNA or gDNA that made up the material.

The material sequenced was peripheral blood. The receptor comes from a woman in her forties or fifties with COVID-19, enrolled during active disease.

This chain's CDR3 is CASSISSGFGEQYF. Here the CDR3 DNA reads TGTGCCAGTAGTATAAGTTCGGGGTTCGGCGAGCAGTACTTC. The chain combines TRBV19 with TRBJ2-7, with a tentative D call TRBD2 (5 bases). The length of the CDR3 is 14 residues. V was clipped by 2 bases and J by 6 bases, with 14 bases between them. Germline V gene sequence: CDR1 LNHDA, CDR2 SQIVND (reference sequence).